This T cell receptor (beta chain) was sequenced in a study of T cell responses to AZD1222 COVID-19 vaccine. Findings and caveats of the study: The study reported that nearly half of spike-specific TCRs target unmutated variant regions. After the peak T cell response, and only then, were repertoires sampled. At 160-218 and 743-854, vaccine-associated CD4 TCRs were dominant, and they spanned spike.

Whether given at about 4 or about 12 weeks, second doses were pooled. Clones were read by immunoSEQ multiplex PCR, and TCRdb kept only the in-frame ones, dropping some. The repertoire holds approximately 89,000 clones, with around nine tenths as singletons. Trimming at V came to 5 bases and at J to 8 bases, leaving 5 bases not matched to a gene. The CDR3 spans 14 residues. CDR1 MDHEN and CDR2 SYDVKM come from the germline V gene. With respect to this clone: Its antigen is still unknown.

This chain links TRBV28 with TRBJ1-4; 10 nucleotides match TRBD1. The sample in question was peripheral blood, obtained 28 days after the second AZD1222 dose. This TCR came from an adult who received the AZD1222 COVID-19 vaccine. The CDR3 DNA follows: TGTGCCAGCAGTAAGACAGGGGGCCGAGAAAAACTGTTTTTT. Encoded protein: CASSKTGGREKLFF. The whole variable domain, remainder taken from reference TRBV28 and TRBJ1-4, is DVKVTQSSRYLVKRTGEKVFLECVQDMDHENMFWYRQDPGLGLRLIYFSYDVKMKEKGDIPEGYSVSREKKERFSLILESASTNQTSMYLCASSKTGGREKLFFGSGTQLSVL.